This T cell receptor (beta chain) came from a study of blood T cell repertoires in COVID-19 (dated by TCRdb to about 2020). About the investigation overall: Collaborator samples came from the United States, Italy and Spain and covered acute and convalescent phases of COVID-19. Deeply sampled blood TCRbeta repertoires from subjects exposed to, actively infected with, or recovered from COVID-19 were included in the dataset. Sample metadata almost always included a de-identified subject ID, COVID-19 status, age in years and sex. The material from the prospective study consisted of cDNA or gDNA derived from T cells, B-cell-depleted T cells, or PBMCs. HLA class I and class II types, where available, came from metadata supplied by the sample provider rather than from assay-based typing. Samples were obtained from the ongoing ImmuneRACE study (first 160 participants) and from some 1,200 subjects provided by 6 global collaborators. The repertoires were released in a freely available public database meant as a resource for research on the immune response to SARS-CoV-2.

From its cysteine to its phenylalanine, the CDR3 spans 16 amino acids. CDR3 DNA only is kept here, 48 bases in frame from base 1. The germline V gene encodes CDR1 KGHSH and CDR2 LQKENI. Trimming removed 5 bases from V and 4 bases from J, leaving 20 bases between the germline ends. At one collaborating source in Seattle, patients were enrolled during active infection and were followed longitudinally through the course of disease. Each collaborating institution followed its own protocols to collect whole blood in K2EDTA tubes. For TCRbeta analysis, collaborators shipped samples in one of three forms: frozen whole blood, isolated PBMCs, or DNA extracted from either of those sample types. Study-wide findings and limitations: The quantity of clinical and demographic metadata differed by source and by participant and was supplied without curation.

Turning to this clone: Its specific antigen is unknown. No much larger clone is present one base from it, and per-base qualities are unavailable.

The immunoSEQ Assay, a bias-controlled multiplex PCR, was used to amplify TCRbeta CDR3 regions from genomic DNA. In the authors' own workflow: Nucleated cell counts per sample were estimated from amplification of reference gene primers within the assay. To quantify the absolute abundance of each unique TCRbeta CDR3 rearrangement, sequence reads were collapsed and filtered. For each sample, productive Simpson clonality was calculated as the square root of Simpson's diversity index across productive rearrangements. In its TCRdb copy, this immuneACCESS table keeps in-frame sequences only and misses some clones. Where compared with another copy, unresolved V genes explain less than half of these, and the others have no known cause. For V, J and clone size, that table is used; D and trimming come from the DNA. For this sample the table gives under 300,000 clones, of which around 85% were detected only once. The ten largest account for around 12% of the sample.

This TCR was recovered from a woman between 25 and 40 years old with COVID-19, enrolled during active disease. The chain uses TRBV18 and TRBJ2-5; tentative D gene TRBD2, with 6 bases matching. The specimen sequenced was peripheral blood. This receptor has the CDR3 CASSSDRTGRRETQYF. The nucleotide sequence is TGTGCCAGCTCATCCGACCGGACGGGGAGGAGAGAGACCCAGTACTTC.